A selection of T cell receptor beta chains follows, all from one sample in a study of T cells in Graves' hyperthyroidism and ophthalmopathy. A single record per CDR3 protein comes from TCRdb applying MiXCR to the multiplex PCR reads. The repertoire holds approximately 690,000 distinct CDR3 sequences, roughly 20% seen once, with 34% in the top ten. Specimen: blood. Source of these receptors: a man aged 25 to 40 with Graves' ophthalmopathy. Both conserved end residues are part of each CDR3. A D gene is named only where the DNA matches it firmly. Expanded clones are given a class, and other clones once, few, many or no size at all.

V: TRBV4-1; size: NA; D: NA; J: TRBJ2-1; CDR3: CASSQDVMGGPYNEQFF
V: TRBV3-1; size: NA; D: NA; J: TRBJ1-2; CDR3: CASSPIQATDHGYTF
V: TRBV7-9; size: NA; D: NA; J: TRBJ2-3; CDR3: CASSSARGADTQYF
V: TRBV20-1; size: NA; D: NA; J: TRBJ2-7; CDR3: CSAFGQSHEQYF
V: TRBV28; size: NA; D: TRBD2; J: TRBJ2-3; CDR3: CASSLSRAGVRTDTQYF
V: TRBV6-1; size: NA; D: TRBD1; J: TRBJ2-7; CDR3: CASSSAGQGRLDSYEQYF
V: TRBV2; size: many; D: TRBD2; J: TRBJ2-1; CDR3: CASSELAGSYNEQFF
V: TRBV12-3/TRBV12-4; size: NA; D: TRBD2; J: TRBJ2-5; CDR3: CASSPSGGPETQYF
V: TRBV28; size: few; D: NA; J: TRBJ1-2; CDR3: CASTSHPGAYGYTF
V: TRBV20-1; size: NA; D: NA; J: TRBJ1-2; CDR3: CSALDTRGAYGYTF
V: TRBV12-3/TRBV12-4; size: NA; D: NA; J: TRBJ1-2; CDR3: CASSGSGDGYTF
V: TRBV12-3/TRBV12-4; size: many; D: TRBD2; J: TRBJ2-5; CDR3: CASSLGSAGEKTQYF
V: TRBV30; size: few; D: NA; J: TRBJ1-6; CDR3: CAWKTFNSPLHF
V: TRBV7-6; size: few; D: TRBD2; J: TRBJ2-1; CDR3: CASSQRLAGGGGEQFF
V: TRBV20-1; size: many; D: NA; J: TRBJ2-1; CDR3: CSASPTERASGNEQFF